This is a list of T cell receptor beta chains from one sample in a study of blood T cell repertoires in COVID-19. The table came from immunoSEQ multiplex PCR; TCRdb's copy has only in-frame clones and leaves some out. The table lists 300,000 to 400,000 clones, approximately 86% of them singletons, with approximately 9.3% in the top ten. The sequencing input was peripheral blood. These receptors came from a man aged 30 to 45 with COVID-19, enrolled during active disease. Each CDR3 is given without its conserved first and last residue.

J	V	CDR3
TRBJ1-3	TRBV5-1	ASSLATGSSGNTIY
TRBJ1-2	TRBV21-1	ASSNDGTGDNSNYGYT
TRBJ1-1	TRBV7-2	ASSFILDREVPEAF
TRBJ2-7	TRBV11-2	ASSLGTGFGEQY
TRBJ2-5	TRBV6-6	ASSRVGETQY
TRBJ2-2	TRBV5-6	ASSYSTGELF
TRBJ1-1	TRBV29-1	SVVSDMDTEAF
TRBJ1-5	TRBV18	ASSPPPGGQPQH
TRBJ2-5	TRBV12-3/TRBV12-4	ASSYRDQETQY
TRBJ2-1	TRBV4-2	ASSQNLEVQGWYNEQF
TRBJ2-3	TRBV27	ASSYGRGTSTDTQY
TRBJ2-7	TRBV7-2	ASSLVAGGWGWKDEQY
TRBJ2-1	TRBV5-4	ASSEFDRLNNEQF
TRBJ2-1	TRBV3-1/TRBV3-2	ASSQETSGRPYNEQF
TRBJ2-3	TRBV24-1	ATADGSGGDWAADTQY
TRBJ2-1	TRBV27	ASSPREWGGHGSYNEQF
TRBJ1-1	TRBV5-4	ASSLANRGYPSGTEAF